The 27 T cell receptor beta chains below all came from one sample that was sequenced in a study of T cells in localized non-small cell lung cancer. Assay used: immunoSEQ multiplex PCR; TCRdb lists only in-frame clones, some missing. The profile shows around 2,700 clones, 25% to 30% of them singletons. The sequencing here drew on lung tumor tissue, taken before any cancer treatment. The source of these receptors is a woman between 40 and 69 years old with stage III lung adenocarcinoma.

This chain joins TRBV10-1 and TRBJ1-4; TRBD1 is a possible D gene (5 bases). Germline values: CDR1 WNHNN, CDR2 SYGVQD (reference sequence). The CDR3 runs to 16 residues. Deletions cut 2 bases from V and 5 bases from J, with 15 bases between. The CDR3 DNA is TGCGCCAGCAGTGAGACCACGGGTGGGGGAAATGAAAAACTGTTTTTT. Protein: CASSETTGGGNEKLFF.

The CDR3 sequence is CASSPTGQGKAFF. The CDR3 DNA reads as TGTGCCAGTAGCCCAACAGGACAGGGAAAAGCTTTCTTT. The chain is built from TRBV19 and TRBJ1-1; TRBD1 matches 8 bases. Trimming took 6 bases from V and 9 from J; bases not matched to a gene: 9. Germline V gene lookup returns CDR1 LNHDA and CDR2 SQIVND (reference sequence). CDR3 length equals 13 residues.

The rearrangement joins TRBV30 to TRBJ1-2; the match to TRBD1 covers 9 bases. The germline V gene has CDR1 GTSNPN and CDR2 SVGIG (reference sequence). V was clipped by 4 bases and J by 2 bases; unmatched bases: 8. This CDR3 comprises 15 residues. The CDR3 bases are TGTGCCTGGACCGAATCGACAGGGGGGAACTATGGCTACACCTTC. Translated: CAWTESTGGNYGYTF.

The rearrangement joins TRBV11-3 to TRBJ2-7, with 9 bases matching TRBD2. The germline CDR1 and CDR2 sequences are SGHNT and YENEEA. The CDR3 is 15 residues long. After removal of 5 bases from V and 2 bases from J, the junction contained 7 bases not matched to a gene. The CDR3 nucleotides read TGTGCCAGCAGCGGGGGGAGCGGGAGGACCTACGAGCAGTACTTC. Its translation is CASSGGSGRTYEQYF.

V usage is TRBV5-1 and J usage is TRBJ2-7; no firm D call. The length of the CDR3 is 15 residues. Germline assignment: CDR1 SGHRS and CDR2 YFSETQ. V was pared by 8 bases and J by 5 bases, with 23 bases between. The CDR3 coding sequence is TGCGCCAGTAACCCCCACAGCCCGGATGTCCACGAGCAGTACTTC. As protein: CASNPHSPDVHEQYF.

The chain carries TRBV5-1 and TRBJ2-7, with D maybe TRBD2 (5 bases). Germline CDR1 SGHRS, CDR2 YFSETQ. CDR3 size: 14 residues. V was clipped by 0 bases and J by 3 bases, with 10 bases between them. The CDR3 is CASSLGGSGYEQYF. CDR3 bases: TGCGCCAGCAGCTTGGGAGGGTCTGGCTACGAGCAGTACTTC. Based on the CDR3 plus reference TRBV5-1 and TRBJ2-7, the full variable domain is KAGVTQTPRYLIKTRGQQVTLSCSPISGHRSVSWYQQTPGQGLQFLFEYFSETQRNKGNFPGRFSGRQFSNSRSEMNVSTLELGDSALYLCASSLGGSGYEQYFGPGTRLTVT.

This chain uses TRBV30 with TRBJ2-6; either TRBD1 or TRBD2 may supply D (5 bases each). Germline V gene sequence: CDR1 GTSNPN, CDR2 SVGIG (reference sequence). Trimming cost V 0 bases and J 2 bases, with 14 bases left between them. This CDR3 has 17 amino acids. CDR3 DNA sequence: TGTGCCTGGAGTGTACGAGAGGGGAGACCTGGGGCCAACGTCCTGACTTTC. It is translated as CAWSVREGRPGANVLTF.

The chain joins TRBV9 to TRBJ2-1; a possible D gene is TRBD2 (5 bases). V was trimmed by 0 bases and J by 5 bases, leaving 15 bases between them. This CDR3 has 16 amino acids. Germline values: CDR1 SGDLS, CDR2 YYNGEE. The CDR3 nucleotides are TGTGCCAGCAGCGTAGGAATCAGGACTCATGACAATGAGCAGTTCTTC. As protein: CASSVGIRTHDNEQFF.

The chain combines TRBV28 with TRBJ1-3; perhaps TRBD1 as D (6 bases). Trimming removed 10 bases at V and 0 bases at J, with 13 bases between. This CDR3 has 14 residues. Germline V CDR1 and CDR2: MDHEN, SYDVKM. CDR3 in amino acids: CATSTGFSGNTIYF. CDR3 bases: TGTGCCACCTCGACAGGTTTCTCTGGAAACACCATATATTTT.

By sample fraction, this clone is large. The chain is built from TRBV9 and TRBJ2-1; the match to TRBD1 covers 8 bases. The CDR3 contains 15 residues. Looked up from germline, CDR1 is SGDLS and CDR2 is YYNGEE. V was pared by 1 base and J by 4 bases, with 4 bases of the junction left unmatched. The DNA of the CDR3 is TGTGCCAGCAGCGTAAGGGACAGGCCGTACAATGAGCAGTTCTTC. Its protein product is CASSVRDRPYNEQFF. Full variable domain (outside the CDR3, taken from reference TRBV9 and TRBJ2-1): DSGVTQTPKHLITATGQRVTLRCSPRSGDLSVYWYQQSLDQGLQFLIQYYNGEERAKGNILERFSAQQFPDLHSELNLSSLELGDSALYFCASSVRDRPYNEQFFGPGTRLTVL.

This clone is labeled medium-sized. The chain employs TRBV11-3 and TRBJ2-7; 8 bases line up with TRBD2. The CDR3 is 17 amino acids. Germline CDR1 SGHNT, CDR2 YENEEA. V was pared by 5 bases and J by 4 bases, with 16 bases of the junction left unmatched. The CDR3 loop reads CASSQAYSGGGLYEQYF. CDR3 nucleotides: TGTGCCAGCAGCCAAGCATATTCGGGAGGGGGGCTATACGAGCAGTACTTC.

This rearrangement joins TRBV18 to TRBJ2-7; 9 bases fit TRBD2. V lost 2 bases and J lost 6; bases outside the gene matches: 2. Germline CDR1 KGHSH, CDR2 LQKENI. The CDR3 has 13 residues. This CDR3 reads CASSPETSGEQYF. The CDR3 DNA reads TGTGCCAGCTCACCAGAGACTAGCGGCGAGCAGTACTTC.

The chain uses TRBV5-1 and TRBJ1-4, with TRBD1 matching 7 bases. V lost 3 bases, J lost 7 bases, and 6 bases stayed unmatched. Germline assignment: CDR1 SGHRS and CDR2 YFSETQ. The CDR3 sequence is 14 residues long. The CDR3 DNA reads as TGCGCCAGCAGCTCGGGACAGCCAAGTGAAAAACTGTTTTTT. It translates to CASSSGQPSEKLFF.

This clone was picked up a small number of times. The rearrangement links TRBV18 to TRBJ2-7; D is unclear. The CDR3 consists of 14 residues. Trimming removed 3 bases at V and 7 bases at J, with 16 bases between. Germline V lookup: CDR1 KGHSH, CDR2 LQKENI. The CDR3 sequence is CASSPPLALYEQYF. The CDR3 DNA reads TGTGCCAGCTCACCCCCCCTGGCCCTGTATGAGCAGTACTTC.

The chain links TRBV5-1 to TRBJ2-2; 11 bases agree with TRBD1. V lost 7 bases and J lost 3; bases outside the gene matches: 2. CDR1 is SGHRS and CDR2 is YFSETQ in the germline V gene. This CDR3 region has 14 residues. CDR3 nucleotide sequence: TGCGCCAGCCAGGGACAGGGGGACACCGGGGAGCTGTTTTTT. Its translation: CASQGQGDTGELFF.

This clone was detected only a few times. The chain is built from TRBV11-3 and TRBJ2-7; D may be TRBD1 (7 bases). V lost 1 base and J 5 bases, leaving 12 bases between the germline ends. The germline V gene encodes CDR1 SGHNT and CDR2 YENEEA. The CDR3 has 14 amino acids. The CDR3 coding sequence is TGTGCCAGCAGCTTAGGACAGGGAGGAGACGAGCAGTACTTC. Translated, it gives CASSLGQGGDEQYF.

This clone ranks as medium-sized. The chain links TRBV9 to TRBJ1-1; D not resolved. This CDR3 spans 13 amino acids. V shed 2 bases and J shed 1 base, with 6 bases lying between them. The V gene's germline CDR1 is SGDLS and CDR2 YYNGEE. In DNA form, the CDR3 reads TGTGCCAGCAGCGTCGGGAGGAACACTGAAGCTTTCTTT. It codes for CASSVGRNTEAFF.

This sequence joins TRBV7-5 and TRBJ2-2; the DNA was not compared with TRBD1, the D call given in the table. TRBV7-5 is a pseudogene locus. The CDR3 covers 16 residues. CDR3 nucleotide sequence: TGTGCCAGCAGCGTGCTACAGGGGGGTTTAGCCGGGGAGCTGTTTTTT. It specifies CASSVLQGGLAGELFF.

This clone turned up a few times. The V and J genes are TRBV6-8 and TRBJ2-3; the D is unclear. V was cut by 0 bases and J by 6 bases, with 4 bases left in between. The CDR3 spans 12 residues. Germline lookup yields CDR1 MNHGY and CDR2 SAAAGT. CDR3 protein: CASSYSRDTQYF. In DNA form, the CDR3 reads TGTGCCAGCAGTTACTCGAGGGATACGCAGTATTTT.

This clone has more than one count but fewer than ten. The V gene is TRBV30, the J gene TRBJ2-7, with 8 bases aligning to TRBD1. In germline, CDR1 is GTSNPN, CDR2 SVGIG (reference sequence). The CDR3 has 13 residues. The junction had 1 base not matched to a gene; V was cut back by 1 base and J by 2 bases. CDR3 protein: CAWSGDRTYEQYF. The CDR3 nucleotides read TGTGCCTGGAGTGGGGACAGGACCTACGAGCAGTACTTC.

The chain couples TRBV19 to TRBJ2-5; D is uncertain. Germline V gene data show CDR1 as LNHDA and CDR2 as SQIVND (reference sequence). The V end lost 6 bases, the J end lost 2 bases, and 10 bases lay between the germline ends. This CDR3 contains 13 residues. The CDR3 reads CASRKTDQETQYF. The CDR3, as DNA: TGTGCCAGTAGAAAAACAGATCAAGAGACCCAGTACTTC.

The rearrangement uses TRBV19 and TRBJ1-6; D ambiguous. Germline CDR1 reads LNHDA; CDR2 reads SQIVND (reference sequence). Between the trimmed V and J ends, which lost 3 bases and 7 bases, there was a span of 10 bases. The CDR3 runs 14 residues. CDR3 DNA: TGTGCCAGTAGTATTGAGTTGTGGAATTCACCCCTCCACTTT. Its translation is CASSIELWNSPLHF.

The chain couples TRBV29-1 to TRBJ1-5, with D perhaps matching TRBD1 (6 bases). The V end was cut by 4 bases, the J end by 6 bases, with 16 bases between. CDR1 and CDR2 from the germline V gene are SQVTM and ANQGSEA. This CDR3 spans 14 amino acids. This CDR3 reads CSVATGLMGQPQHF. CDR3 bases: TGCAGCGTTGCTACAGGGTTAATGGGTCAGCCCCAGCATTTT.

The chain couples TRBV19 to TRBJ2-7; 7 bases match TRBD1. The V segment lost 8 bases and the J segment 3 bases; nucleotides outside the gene matches: 4. Germline CDR1 and CDR2: LNHDA and SQIVND (reference sequence). CDR3 length equals 12 residues. CDR3 coding DNA: TGTGCCAGTTCAGACAGGGTCTACGAGCAGTACTTC. This translates into CASSDRVYEQYF.

In this sample, this clone turned up a few times. This rearrangement joins TRBV7-2 to TRBJ1-1; D not resolved. The CDR3 is 13 amino acids. With 5 bases removed from V and 4 bases from J, the gap between germline ends came to 11 bases. Germline loops: CDR1 SGHTA, CDR2 FQGNSA. CDR3 sequence (DNA): TGTGCCAGCAGCAGCCTTTGGGGCACTGAAGCTTTCTTT. Protein: CASSSLWGTEAFF.

V gene TRBV6-9 combines with J gene TRBJ2-2; a possible D gene is TRBD2 (6 bases). Germline CDR1 is MNHGY and CDR2 is SVAAGI. V lost 7 bases to trimming and J lost 4 bases, with 19 bases between them. CDR3 size: 16 residues. In DNA, the CDR3 is TGTGCCAGCACCGACGGGAGAGTGGTGGCCACCGGGGAGCTGTTTTTT. Translation gives CASTDGRVVATGELFF.

By frequency in the sample, this clone is medium-sized. The V gene is TRBV6-8, the J gene TRBJ2-7, with 8 bases lining up with TRBD1. The trim removed 5 bases at V and 6 bases at J, leaving 3 bases unmatched. This CDR3 has 12 residues. Germline V gene lookup returns CDR1 MNHGY and CDR2 SAAAGT. CDR3 DNA: TGTGCCAGCAGTCAGACAGGGGCCGAGCAGTACTTC. It codes for CASSQTGAEQYF.